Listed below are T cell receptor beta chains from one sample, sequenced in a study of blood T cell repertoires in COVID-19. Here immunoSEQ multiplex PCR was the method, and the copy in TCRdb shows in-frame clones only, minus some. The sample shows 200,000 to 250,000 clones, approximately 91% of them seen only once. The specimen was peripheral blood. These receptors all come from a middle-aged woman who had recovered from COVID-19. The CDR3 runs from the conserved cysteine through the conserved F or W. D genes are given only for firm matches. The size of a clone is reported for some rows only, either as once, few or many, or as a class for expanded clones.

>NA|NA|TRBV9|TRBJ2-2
CASSRGLTGELFF
TGTGCCAGCAGCCGGGGGTTGACAGGGGAGCTGTTTTTT
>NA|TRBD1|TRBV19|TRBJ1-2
CASTMDRGDYGYTF
TGTGCCAGTACCATGGACAGGGGGGACTATGGCTACACCTTC
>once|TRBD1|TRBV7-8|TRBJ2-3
CASSRQGRSTDTQYF
TGTGCCAGCAGCCGACAGGGGAGAAGCACAGATACGCAGTATTTT
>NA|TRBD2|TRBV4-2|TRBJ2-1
CASTLAGGLTYNEQFF
TGTGCCAGCACATTAGCGGGGGGGTTAACCTACAATGAGCAGTTCTTC
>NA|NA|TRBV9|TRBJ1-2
CASSVSGSYGYGYTF
TGTGCCAGCAGCGTATCGGGGTCCTACGGCTATGGCTACACCTTC
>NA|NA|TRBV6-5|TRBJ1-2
CASSYRGGGYGYTF
TGTGCCAGCAGTTACCGAGGGGGTGGGTATGGCTACACCTTC
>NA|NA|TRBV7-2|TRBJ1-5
CASSFSFTGKGQPQHF
TGTGCCAGCAGCTTCTCCTTTACAGGGAAAGGACAGCCCCAGCATTTT
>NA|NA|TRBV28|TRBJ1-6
CASSLLSSPLHF
TGTGCCAGCAGTTTACTTAGCTCACCCCTCCACTTT
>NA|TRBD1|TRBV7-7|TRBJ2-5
CASSLIGTGREETQYF
TGTGCTAGCAGCTTGATCGGGACAGGGCGGGAGGAGACCCAGTACTTC
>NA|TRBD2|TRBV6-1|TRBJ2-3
CASSGTSGGGTDTQYF
TGTGCCAGCAGTGGGACTAGCGGGGGCGGCACAGATACGCAGTATTTT
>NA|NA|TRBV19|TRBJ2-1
CASNPRSPYNEQFF
TGTGCCAGTAACCCGAGGAGCCCCTACAATGAGCAGTTCTTC
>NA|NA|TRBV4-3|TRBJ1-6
CASSQDRPGGYSPLHF
TGCGCCAGCAGCCAAGATAGGCCCGGGGGGTATTCACCCCTCCACTTT
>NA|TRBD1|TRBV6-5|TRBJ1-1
CASRLTGTVNTEAFF
TGTGCCAGCAGACTGACCGGGACAGTGAACACTGAAGCTTTCTTT
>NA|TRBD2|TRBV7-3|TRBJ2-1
CASGGGNRHEQFF
TGTGCCAGCGGCGGGGGGAACCGCCATGAGCAGTTCTTC
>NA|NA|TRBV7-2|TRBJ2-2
CASSLAGAAATGELFF
TGTGCCAGCAGCTTAGCCGGTGCAGCGGCCACCGGGGAGCTGTTTTTT